What follows are 21 T cell receptor beta chains derived from one specimen sequenced in a study of T-cell memory formation after mild COVID-19. MiXCR, applied by TCRdb to the 5' RACE reads, yields one record per CDR3 protein. Of approximately 150,000 distinct CDR3 sequences in the sample, about 14% were seen once. Sequencing was done on a sample of PBMCs or a T cell subset sorted from them (not recorded which). These receptors all come from an adult woman who had mild COVID-19 (a few samples of this study predate the infection). Cell type and time point are not known.

This clonotype was picked up a small number of times. V usage is TRBV29-1 and J usage is TRBJ1-1; a possible D gene is TRBD1 (6 bases). The CDR3 loop spans 11 amino acids. V gave up 7 bases and J gave up 8 bases, with 14 bases separating them. The germline CDR1 and CDR2 sequences are SQVTM and ANQGSEA. The CDR3 loop reads CSGRGLGEAFF. In DNA, the CDR3 is TGCAGCGGTAGGGGGTTGGGGGAAGCTTTCTTT.

This clonotype turned up a few times. The germline gene is not matched at one end of the junction; a read error may be the cause. V usage is TRBV5-1 and J usage is TRBJ2-3; possible D gene TRBD2, 6 bases. This CDR3 has 11 residues. Germline assignment: CDR1 SGHRS and CDR2 YFSETQ. CDR3 nucleotides: TGCGCCAGCAGCTTGGAACAGGACTACCATTTT. It translates to CASSLEQDYHF.

The table lists this clonotype with a few counts. This rearrangement joins TRBV20-1 to TRBJ2-7; D is uncertain. Per the germline V gene, CDR1 is DFQATT and CDR2 is SNEGSKA (reference sequence). This CDR3 is 11 amino acids long. V lost 0 bases, J lost 7 bases, and 7 bases lay in between. The CDR3 sequence: CSARDGPEQYF. The DNA of the CDR3 is TGCAGTGCTAGAGATGGCCCAGAGCAGTACTTC.

This clonotype has a single count. This rearrangement joins TRBV4-2 to TRBJ2-5; 8 bases align to TRBD2. The CDR3 length is 15 residues. After removal of 3 bases from V and 5 bases from J, the junction contained 8 bases not matched to a gene. Looked up from germline, CDR1 is LGHNA and CDR2 is YNFKEQ. The CDR3 coding sequence is TGTGCCAGCAGCCAGGCTACGACTAGCGTGGAGACCCAGTACTTC. It is translated as CASSQATTSVETQYF.

This clonotype was found a few times. This rearrangement joins TRBV6-6 to TRBJ2-7; D might be TRBD1 (5 bases). The CDR3 is 13 residues long. V lost 4 bases and J lost 6, with 13 bases in between. CDR1 and CDR2 (germline): MNHNY, SVGAGI (reference sequence). CDR3 coding DNA: TGTGCCAGCAGTTTTGGACAAAGAGGCGAGCAGTACTTC. Translating it yields CASSFGQRGEQYF.

This clonotype showed up just a few times. The V gene is TRBV5-1, the J gene TRBJ1-2, with D tentatively TRBD1 (6 bases). V was trimmed by 0 bases and J by 0 bases, leaving 12 bases between them. Germline V gene data show CDR1 as SGHRS and CDR2 as YFSETQ. CDR3 length: 16 residues. This CDR3 reads CASSLGTGQTNYGYTF. In DNA form, the CDR3 reads TGCGCCAGCAGCTTGGGAACGGGACAAACTAACTATGGCTACACCTTC.

The rearrangement uses TRBV4-1 and TRBJ2-3, with TRBD1 matching 7 bases. The germline V gene has CDR1 MGHRA and CDR2 YSYEKL. V was pared by 1 base and J by 10 bases, with 14 bases of the junction left unmatched. This CDR3 is 16 amino acids long. Here the CDR3 DNA reads TGCGCCAGCAGCCAAGTCACTACAGGGGAAAAACTGGCGCAGTATTTT. The encoded protein is CASSQVTTGEKLAQYF.

This clonotype was detected a few times. The J gene is TRBJ1-5, the V gene TRBV5-1, with TRBD1 identical over 7 bases. J was trimmed by 4 bases and V by 2 bases; bases with no gene match: 6. CDR1 and CDR2 (germline): SGHRS, YFSETQ. This CDR3 region has 15 residues. CDR3 residues: CASSFRQGGNQPQHF. CDR3 sequence (DNA): TGCGCCAGCAGCTTTCGACAGGGAGGGAATCAGCCCCAGCATTTT.

This clonotype occurred a few times. This chain uses TRBV10-3 with TRBJ2-7; TRBD2 is a possible D gene (6 bases). CDR1 ENHRY and CDR2 SYGVKD come from the germline V gene. The CDR3 totals 15 residues. V lost 3 bases and J 0 bases, leaving 12 bases between the germline ends. This CDR3 is CAISEFGGTSYEQYF. For the CDR3, the DNA is TGTGCCATCAGTGAATTTGGCGGGACCTCCTACGAGCAGTACTTC.

The chain is built from TRBV5-4 and TRBJ2-1; D may be TRBD2 (6 bases). Germline V CDR1 and CDR2: SGHNT, YYREEE (reference sequence). Trimming took off 0 bases at V and 8 bases at J, with 12 bases between the two ends. This CDR3 contains 14 residues. In nucleotides, the CDR3 is TGTGCCAGCAGCTTGGTAGGAGGAGGGGATGAGCAGTTCTTC. This sequence encodes CASSLVGGGDEQFF.

This clonotype was seen more than once but under ten times. This chain links TRBV19 with TRBJ2-7; D possibly corresponds to TRBD1 (6 bases). With 6 bases removed from V and 0 bases from J, the gap between germline ends came to 12 bases. CDR3 length: 14 amino acids. Germline-derived CDR1 and CDR2 are LNHDA and SQIVND (reference sequence). Here the CDR3 reads CASSPGHFSYEQYF. The CDR3 DNA sequence: TGTGCCAGTAGCCCGGGACACTTCTCCTACGAGCAGTACTTC. The full variable domain, its missing parts supplied by reference TRBV19 and TRBJ2-7, is DGGITQSPKYLFRKEGQNVTLSCEQNLNHDAMYWYRQDPGQGLRLIYYSQIVNDFQKGDIAEGYSVSREKKESFPLTVTSAQKNPTAFYLCASSPGHFSYEQYFGPGTRLTVT.

The V gene is TRBV7-9, the J gene TRBJ1-1; 9 nucleotides agree with TRBD1. J gave up 4 bases and V 4 bases, and 13 bases lay outside the gene matches. CDR3 length: 17 residues. Germline CDR1 reads SEHNR; CDR2 reads FQNEAQ (reference sequence). The CDR3 DNA sequence: TGTGCCAGCAGCTCCGACCGGGACAGGGAGGACGGCACTGAAGCTTTCTTT. Protein product: CASSSDRDREDGTEAFF. Together with reference TRBV7-9 and TRBJ1-1, the CDR3 gives the full variable domain: DTGVSQNPRHKITKRGQNVTFRCDPISEHNRLYWYRQTLGQGPEFLTYFQNEAQLEKSRLLSDRFSAERPKGSFSTLEIQRTEQGDSAMYLCASSSDRDREDGTEAFFGQGTRLTVV.

This clonotype came up a few times. This chain links TRBV4-3 with TRBJ2-2; 8 bases map to TRBD1. The trim removed 0 bases at V and 6 bases at J, leaving 6 bases unmatched. This CDR3 contains 16 residues. Per the germline V gene, CDR1 is LGHNA and CDR2 is YSLEER. CDR3 loop: CASSQEGRGLAGELFF. The DNA of the CDR3 is TGCGCCAGCAGCCAAGAGGGCAGGGGGCTAGCCGGGGAGCTGTTTTTT.

This clonotype was recorded a few times. The gene calls are TRBV7-2 and TRBJ2-2; D remains ambiguous. V shed 5 bases and J shed 5 bases, with 9 bases lying between them. Germline V gene sequence: CDR1 SGHTA, CDR2 FQGNSA. This CDR3 is built from 13 residues. The CDR3 loop is CASSTWGTGELFF. The CDR3 nucleotides are TGTGCCAGCAGCACCTGGGGTACCGGGGAGCTGTTTTTT.

This clonotype appeared many times. The genes are TRBV5-1 and TRBJ1-1; 8 positions match TRBD1. The V segment lost 8 bases and the J segment 4 bases; nucleotides outside the gene matches: 16. This CDR3 contains 16 residues. Germline lookup yields CDR1 SGHRS and CDR2 YFSETQ. The CDR3 nucleotides read TGCGCCAGTCGTCAGGGGGCAAGAGACTCCCGCACTGAAGCTTTCTTT. It yields the protein CASRQGARDSRTEAFF. The full variable domain, with the rest looked up from reference TRBV5-1 and TRBJ1-1, is KAGVTQTPRYLIKTRGQQVTLSCSPISGHRSVSWYQQTPGQGLQFLFEYFSETQRNKGNFPGRFSGRQFSNSRSEMNVSTLELGDSALYLCASRQGARDSRTEAFFGQGTRLTVV.

This clonotype was counted between two and nine times. The chain combines TRBV7-9 with TRBJ2-1; TRBD2 matches 14 bases. J gave up 7 bases and V 0 bases, and 2 bases lay outside the gene matches. The CDR3 is made up of 16 amino acids. Germline-derived CDR1 and CDR2 are SEHNR and FQNEAQ (reference sequence). In DNA, the CDR3 is TGTGCCAGCAGCTTAGCGACTAGCGGGAGGGAGAATGAGCAGTTCTTC. As protein: CASSLATSGRENEQFF.

The chain couples TRBV12-3 or TRBV12-4 to TRBJ1-2, with TRBD1 matching over 8 bases. The CDR3 covers 14 residues. V lost 2 bases, J lost 5 bases, and 4 bases stayed unmatched. The CDR3 bases are TGTGCCAGCAGTTTAAGGCAGGGGGCTTATGGCTACACCTTC. This gives the protein CASSLRQGAYGYTF.

In this sample, this clonotype turned up a few times. The rearrangement links TRBV19 to TRBJ1-5, with 8 bases aligning to TRBD1. V lost 4 bases and J lost 6; bases outside the gene matches: 2. Germline CDR1 reads LNHDA; CDR2 reads SQIVND (reference sequence). This CDR3 spans 13 amino acids. The CDR3 DNA reads TGTGCCAGTAGTACGGACAGGGTTCAGCCCCAGCATTTT. This encodes CASSTDRVQPQHF.

This clonotype has more than one count but fewer than ten. The chain carries TRBV7-9 and TRBJ2-7, with D unclear. Germline V gene data show CDR1 as SEHNR and CDR2 as FQNEAQ (reference sequence). The CDR3 has 12 residues. V was shortened by 1 base and J by 6 bases, with 7 bases between the two germline ends. This CDR3 reads CASSLVHGEQYF. The CDR3 nucleotides read TGTGCCAGCAGCTTAGTTCACGGCGAGCAGTACTTC.

This sequence joins TRBV6-5 and TRBJ2-3, with a weak D call TRBD2 (6 bases). V was clipped by 0 bases and J by 2 bases, with 12 bases between them. The CDR3 totals 16 residues. Germline assignment: CDR1 MNHEY and CDR2 SVGAGI. The CDR3 loop reads CASSYSSGEPTDTQYF. Here the CDR3 DNA reads TGTGCCAGCAGTTACTCATCGGGGGAGCCCACAGATACGCAGTATTTT.

This clonotype was detected a few times. V is TRBV15 and J is TRBJ2-3; no definite D call. In germline, CDR1 is LNHNV, CDR2 YYDKDF (reference sequence). Deletions cut 0 bases from V and 5 bases from J, with 18 bases between. The CDR3 loop spans 17 amino acids. CDR3 sequence (DNA): TGTGCCACCAGCAGAGAGACCCCGGGCCCGGTGGTAGATACGCAGTATTTT. Amino acids: CATSRETPGPVVDTQYF.